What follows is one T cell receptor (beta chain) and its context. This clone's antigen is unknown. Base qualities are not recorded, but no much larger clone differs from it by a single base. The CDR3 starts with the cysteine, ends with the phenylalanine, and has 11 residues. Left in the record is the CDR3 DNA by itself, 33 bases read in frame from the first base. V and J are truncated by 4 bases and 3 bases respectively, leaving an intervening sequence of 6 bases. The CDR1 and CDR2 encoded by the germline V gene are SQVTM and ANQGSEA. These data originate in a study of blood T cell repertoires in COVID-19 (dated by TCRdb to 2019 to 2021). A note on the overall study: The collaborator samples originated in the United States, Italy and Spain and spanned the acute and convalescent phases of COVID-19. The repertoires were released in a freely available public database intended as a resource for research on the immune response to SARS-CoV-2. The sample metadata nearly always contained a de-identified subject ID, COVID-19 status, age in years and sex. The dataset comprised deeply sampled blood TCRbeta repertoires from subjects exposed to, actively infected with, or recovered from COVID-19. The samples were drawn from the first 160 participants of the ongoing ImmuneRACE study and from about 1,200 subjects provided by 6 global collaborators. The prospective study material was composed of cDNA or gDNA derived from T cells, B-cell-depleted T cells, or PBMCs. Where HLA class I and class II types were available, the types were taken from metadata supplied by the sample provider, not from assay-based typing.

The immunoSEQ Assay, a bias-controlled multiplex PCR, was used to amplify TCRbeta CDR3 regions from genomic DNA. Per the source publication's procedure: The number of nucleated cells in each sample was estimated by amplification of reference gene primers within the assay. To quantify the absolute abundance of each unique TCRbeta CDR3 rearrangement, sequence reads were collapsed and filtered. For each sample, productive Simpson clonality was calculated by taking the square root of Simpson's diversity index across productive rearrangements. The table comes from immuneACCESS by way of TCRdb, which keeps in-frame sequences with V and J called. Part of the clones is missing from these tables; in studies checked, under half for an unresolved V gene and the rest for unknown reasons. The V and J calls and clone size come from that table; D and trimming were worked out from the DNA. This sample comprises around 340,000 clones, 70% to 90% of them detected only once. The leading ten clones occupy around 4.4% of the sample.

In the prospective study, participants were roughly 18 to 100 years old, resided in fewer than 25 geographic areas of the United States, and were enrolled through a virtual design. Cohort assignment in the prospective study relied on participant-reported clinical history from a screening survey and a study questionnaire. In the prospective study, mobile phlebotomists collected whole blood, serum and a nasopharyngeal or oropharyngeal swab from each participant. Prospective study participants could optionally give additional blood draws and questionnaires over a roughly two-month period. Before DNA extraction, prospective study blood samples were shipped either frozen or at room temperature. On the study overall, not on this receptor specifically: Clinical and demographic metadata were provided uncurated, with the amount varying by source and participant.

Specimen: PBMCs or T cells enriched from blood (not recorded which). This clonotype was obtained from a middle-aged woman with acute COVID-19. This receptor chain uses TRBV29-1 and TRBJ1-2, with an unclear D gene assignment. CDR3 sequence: CSVARDYGYTF. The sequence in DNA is TGCAGCGTTGCTCGGGACTATGGCTACACCTTC.